The 19 T cell receptor beta chains below all came from one sample that was sequenced in a study of blood T cell repertoires in COVID-19. Clones were read by immunoSEQ multiplex PCR, and TCRdb kept only the in-frame ones, dropping some. In the table there are fewer than 80,000 clones, roughly 86% of which are singletons. Sequencing used peripheral blood. These receptors came from a woman between 45 and 65 years old with active or convalescent COVID-19.

This sequence joins TRBV13 and TRBJ2-1; perhaps TRBD2 as D (5 bases). This CDR3 is 12 amino acids long. Trimming left V 3 bases short and J 5 bases short, with 5 bases between. The germline gives CDR1 PRHDT, CDR2 FYEKMQ (reference sequence). This CDR3 is CASSFGNNEQFF. CDR3 nucleotide sequence: TGTGCCAGCAGCTTCGGGAACAATGAGCAGTTCTTC.

CDR3 residues: CASAIWAGGGNEQFF. DNA for the CDR3: TGTGCCAGCGCTATCTGGGCGGGAGGTGGGAATGAGCAGTTCTTC. The chain recombines TRBV6-4 with TRBJ2-1, with 8 bases aligning to TRBD2. The ends lost 8 bases at V and 7 bases at J; junction bases unmatched: 13. The CDR3 totals 15 residues. Germline CDR1 and CDR2: MRHNA and SNTAGT.

The chain joins TRBV21-1 to TRBJ1-2; TRBD1 is taken as the D call from the table, unchecked against the DNA. TRBV21-1 is assigned pseudogene status. The CDR3 extends over 14 amino acids. CDR3 bases: TGTGCCAGCAGCAAAGGTGGACAGGGCGATGGCTACACCTTC. Its protein product is CASSKGGQGDGYTF.

This chain connects TRBV7-3 to TRBJ2-1, with 12 bases matching TRBD2. Trimming took 11 bases from V and 0 from J; bases not matched to a gene: 11. The germline CDR1 and CDR2 sequences are SGHTA and FQGTGA. The CDR3 contains 17 residues. The CDR3 nucleotides are TGTGCCGGGGGAGCTAGCGGGAGGGCCGGCTCCTACAATGAGCAGTTCTTC. It translates to CAGGASGRAGSYNEQFF. The variable domain in full, with the rest retrieved from reference TRBV7-3 and TRBJ2-1, is GAGVSQTPSNKVTEKGKYVELRCDPISGHTALYWYRQSLGQGPEFLIYFQGTGAADDSGLPNDRFFAVRPEGSVSTLKIQRTERGDSAVYLCAGGASGRAGSYNEQFFGPGTRLTVL.

The CDR3 coding sequence is TGCAGTGCTAGCTTGAGCCCTTACCAGTATTTT. Amino acids: CSASLSPYQYF. This sequence joins TRBV20-1 and TRBJ2-3; D gene ambiguous. The V gene lost 3 bases and the J gene lost 12 bases, with 13 bases spanning the gap. Germline CDR1 and CDR2: DFQATT and SNEGSKA (reference sequence). The CDR3 runs to 11 residues.

This clone was seen just once. The CDR3 region is CAWSEVVVVYGYTF. CDR3 coding DNA: TGTGCCTGGAGTGAAGTAGTTGTAGTCTATGGCTACACCTTC. The rearrangement uses TRBV30 and TRBJ1-2, with D unclear. CDR1 and CDR2 from the germline V gene are GTSNPN and SVGIG (reference sequence). The CDR3 has 14 amino acids. Trimming removed 1 base from V and 4 bases from J, with 13 bases in between.

The chain is built from TRBV14 and TRBJ1-4; D remains ambiguous. The CDR3 is 14 residues long. Trimming left V 4 bases short and J 5 bases short, with 11 bases between. Germline CDR1 is SGHDN and CDR2 is FVKESK. DNA of the CDR3: TGTGCCAGCAGCCGAGAGGCGGGAAATGAAAAACTGTTTTTT. Translated, it gives CASSREAGNEKLFF. The whole variable domain, filled in from reference TRBV14 and TRBJ1-4, reads EAGVTQFPSHSVIEKGQTVTLRCDPISGHDNLYWYRRVMGKEIKFLLHFVKESKQDESGMPNNRFLAERTGGTYSTLKVQPAELEDSGVYFCASSREAGNEKLFFGSGTQLSVL.

V gene TRBV4-1 combines with J gene TRBJ1-4; D is perhaps TRBD1 (6 bases). Germline assignment: CDR1 MGHRA and CDR2 YSYEKL. V shed 2 bases and J shed 0 bases, with 16 bases lying between them. There are 18 residues in the CDR3. The CDR3 sequence is CASSQSPTGLATNEKLFF. The CDR3 DNA is TGCGCCAGCAGCCAAAGCCCTACAGGGTTGGCAACTAATGAAAAACTGTTTTTT.

The chain employs TRBV13 and TRBJ2-7, with a weak D call TRBD2 (7 bases). This CDR3 spans 13 amino acids. Germline CDR1 and CDR2: PRHDT and FYEKMQ (reference sequence). V lost 3 bases, J lost 5 bases, and 11 bases lay in between. DNA of the CDR3: TGTGCCAGCAGCTTTCGGGGGGCGAACGAGCAGTACTTC. Encoded protein: CASSFRGANEQYF.

The chain carries TRBV7-9 and TRBJ1-5; maybe TRBD1 (5 bases). Germline-derived CDR1 and CDR2 are SEHNR and FQNEAQ (reference sequence). V lost 4 bases to trimming and J lost 5 bases, with 6 bases between them. The CDR3 totals 12 residues. CDR3 in amino acids: CASSSGDQPQHF. The CDR3 DNA follows: TGTGCCAGCAGCTCGGGGGATCAGCCCCAGCATTTT.

The chain recombines TRBV12-3 or TRBV12-4 with TRBJ2-2, with D perhaps TRBD2 (6 bases). Trimming pared 6 bases from V and 10 bases from J, leaving 15 bases between. The CDR3 totals 13 residues. CDR3 in amino acids: CASSLAGPAELFF. DNA for the CDR3: TGTGCCAGCAGCCTCGCGGGGCCCGCGGAGCTGTTTTTT.

This clone showed up just once. This chain links TRBV24-1 with TRBJ2-3; a weak D match, TRBD1 (6 bases). This CDR3 is 13 amino acids long. Germline values: CDR1 KGHDR, CDR2 SFDVKD. Trimming left V 2 bases short and J 11 bases short, with 13 bases between. The DNA of the CDR3 is TGTGCCACCAGTGATTCCTTACACAGGGAGCAGTATTTT. Its protein product is CATSDSLHREQYF.

V gene TRBV13 combines with J gene TRBJ2-2; TRBD2 might be the D (6 bases). CDR1 and CDR2 from the germline V gene are PRHDT and FYEKMQ (reference sequence). The length of the CDR3 is 14 residues. Trimming took off 5 bases at V and 5 bases at J, with 12 bases between the two ends. The chain's CDR3 is CASSGTSTTGELFF. The CDR3 DNA is TGTGCCAGCAGCGGGACTTCTACAACCGGGGAGCTGTTTTTT.

This chain's CDR3 is CASSSYSGRSGTDTQYF. In DNA, the CDR3 is TGTGCCAGCAGCTCCTATAGCGGGAGAAGCGGCACAGATACGCAGTATTTT. J is TRBJ2-3 and V is TRBV14, with 9 bases fitting TRBD2. J lost 1 base, V lost 5 bases, and 10 bases had no gene match. Germline lookup yields CDR1 SGHDN and CDR2 FVKESK. This CDR3 contains 17 residues.

The chain joins TRBV10-3 to TRBJ2-3; unclear D gene. The CDR3 runs to 11 residues. Germline CDR1 ENHRY, CDR2 SYGVKD. V was clipped by 7 bases and J by 5 bases, with 7 bases between them. The chain's CDR3 is CAITAEDTQYF. DNA of the CDR3: TGTGCCATCACCGCGGAAGATACGCAGTATTTT.

The chain links TRBV5-1 to TRBJ2-6; 7 nucleotides line up with TRBD2. The CDR3 length is 19 residues. The V segment lost 4 bases and the J segment 2 bases; nucleotides outside the gene matches: 15. Germline V gene sequence: CDR1 SGHRS, CDR2 YFSETQ. This CDR3 is CASSPIAAGRFPGANVLTF. The CDR3 bases are TGCGCCAGCAGCCCCATCGCAGCGGGAAGGTTTCCTGGGGCCAACGTCCTGACTTTC.

The chain joins TRBV3-1 (or the pseudogene TRBV3-2) to TRBJ2-7; 10 bases fit TRBD2. Germline CDR1 is LGHDT and CDR2 is YNNKEL (reference sequence). The CDR3 runs 16 residues. With 4 bases clipped from V and 2 bases from J, the junction kept 8 bases outside the gene matches. Written as DNA, the CDR3 is TGTGCCAGCAGCCGCCTAGCGGGAGTTCCCCCCTACGAGCAGTACTTC. Its translation: CASSRLAGVPPYEQYF.

V usage is TRBV5-1 and J usage is TRBJ2-2, with 9 bases that match TRBD1. Germline V CDR1 and CDR2: SGHRS, YFSETQ. There are 16 residues in the CDR3. V shed 0 bases and J 5 bases; nucleotides not matched to a gene: 5. As DNA, the CDR3 is TGCGCCAGCAGCTTGGAACAGGGGGCAAGAACCGGGGAGCTGTTTTTT. It yields the protein CASSLEQGARTGELFF.

The table lists this clone with a few counts. The rearrangement links TRBV4-2 to TRBJ2-7, with TRBD2 identical over 8 bases. This CDR3 is 14 amino acids long. Germline CDR1 reads LGHNA; CDR2 reads YNFKEQ. V was pared by 0 bases and J by 6 bases, with 4 bases of the junction left unmatched. This CDR3 is CASSQESGSSEQYF. The CDR3 DNA reads TGTGCCAGCAGCCAAGAGAGCGGGAGCTCCGAGCAGTACTTC.